These 22 T cell receptor beta chains originate from one sample sequenced in a study of tumor-infiltrating lymphocytes in primary liver carcinoma. From unsorted bulk tissue weighing about 18-30 mg, DNA and RNA were co-extracted. Constant-region priming of about 500 ng total RNA yielded TCR beta cDNA. Researchers made the TCR beta libraries by running three nested multiplex PCR rounds with slightly modified ARM-PCR. Researchers ran the first two PCR rounds for approximately 10 cycles each with TRBV1-TRBV30 forward primers and a C-beta reverse primer. TCRdb used MiXCR to reprocess the multiplex PCR reads, holding one entry per CDR3 protein. The sample records about 120,000 distinct CDR3 sequences, less than 80% being singletons. What was sequenced was liver tumor tissue from sampling region 1. Regarding subset: tumor region T1, superior pole. The receptors shown here come from a woman aged 60-75 years with primary liver carcinoma and hepatitis B virus infection.

V is TRBV5-4 and J is TRBJ2-7; 8 nucleotides agree with TRBD2. V was pared by 2 bases and J by 0 bases, with 4 bases of the junction left unmatched. Germline values: CDR1 SGHNT, CDR2 YYREEE (reference sequence). This CDR3 has 15 amino acids. DNA for the CDR3: TGTGCCAGCAGCTTATACAGCGGGAGCTCCTACGAGCAGTACTTC. Protein: CASSLYSGSSYEQYF.

In the case of this clonotype: An end of the junction does not agree with germline; a read error may underlie this. V is TRBV11-1 and J is TRBJ2-1; D possibly corresponds to TRBD2 (5 bases). The length of the CDR3 is 14 residues. Germline CDR1 is SGHAT and CDR2 is FQDESV (reference sequence). As DNA, the CDR3 is TGTGCCTGCAGCTTAGGTGGGAGCACTAATGAGCATTTCTTC. Protein product: CACSLGGSTNEHFF.

Note on this clonotype: Being one base from a much bigger clone, this may be a read error. This chain joins TRBV7-8 and TRBJ2-5, with 14 positions matching TRBD2. The CDR3 covers 17 residues. Germline V CDR1 and CDR2: SGHVS, FQNEAQ. CDR3 nucleotides: TGTGCCAGCAGCGAGACTAGCGGGAGGGCCTCGGAAGAGACCCAGCACTTC. It is translated as CASSETSGRASEETQHF.

To note about this clonotype: Possible read error: a much larger clone is one base away. The V call is TRBV7-8, the J call TRBJ2-2; either TRBD1 or TRBD2 may supply D (5 bases each). Germline V gene lookup returns CDR1 SGHVS and CDR2 FQNEAQ. V lost 3 bases and J 6 bases, leaving 11 bases between the germline ends. The CDR3 sequence is 14 residues long. CDR3 sequence (DNA): TGTGCCAGCAGCTTTCGAGAGGGACCCGGGGAGCTGTTTTTT. Its translation: CASSFREGPGELFF.

Of note for this clonotype: One base away lies a much larger clone, so this may be a sequencing read error. The chain recombines TRBV28 with TRBJ2-4; perhaps D is TRBD1 or TRBD2 (5 bases each). Germline-derived CDR1 and CDR2 are MDHEN and SYDVKM. There are 14 residues in the CDR3. CDR3 DNA sequence: TGTGCCAGCAGCGGTTCACAGGAGGCGAACATTCACTACTTC. Translating gives CASSGSQEANIHYF.

Of note for this clonotype: This may be a read error: a much more frequent sequence differs by one nucleotide. The rearrangement uses TRBV29-1 and TRBJ2-5, with 11 bases fitting TRBD2. The CDR3 spans 14 residues. In germline, CDR1 is SQVTM, CDR2 ANQGSEA. The CDR3 here is CSVATSGSTETQCF. In DNA, the CDR3 is TGCAGCGTCGCAACTAGCGGGAGTACAGAGACCCAGTGCTTC.

A single count supports this clonotype. A much larger clone sits a single nucleotide away, making a read error possible. Because it lacks the conserved phenylalanine or tryptophan at the end, this CDR3 is likely a read error. The rearrangement uses TRBV29-1 and TRBJ2-1, with TRBD2 matching over 8 bases. J was trimmed by 9 bases and V by 4 bases; bases with no gene match: 11. In germline, CDR1 is SQVTM, CDR2 ANQGSEA. The CDR3 runs 14 residues. CDR3 sequence reads: CSVGGAGVVREQFL. The CDR3 DNA sequence: TGCAGCGTTGGTGGAGCGGGAGTGGTGCGTGAGCAGTTCCTC.

This clonotype was detected ten times or more. This chain connects TRBV12-3 or TRBV12-4 to TRBJ2-3; D remains ambiguous. V was clipped by 5 bases and J by 4 bases, with 10 bases between them. The CDR3 has 13 residues. As DNA, the CDR3 is TGTGCCAGCAGTCCCGCGAGGCCAGATACGCAGTATTTT. Its protein product is CASSPARPDTQYF.

This clonotype was seen ten or more times. The chain has TRBV12-3 or TRBV12-4 and TRBJ1-4; D call uncertain. Trimming removed 5 bases at V and 5 bases at J, with 12 bases between. The CDR3 is made up of 14 amino acids. CDR3 amino acids: CASSRLGGNEKLFF. DNA of the CDR3: TGTGCCAGCAGTCGCTTGGGAGGAAATGAAAAACTGTTTTTT.

Comments on this clonotype: A much bigger clone sits one base away, suggesting this may be a read error. The conserved closing phenylalanine or tryptophan is absent in this CDR3, likely reflecting a read error. This chain joins TRBV4-1 and TRBJ1-4; weak D call: TRBD1 (5 bases). The V and J ends lost 4 bases and 4 bases respectively, with 13 bases between them. The CDR3 contains 15 residues. Germline V gives CDR1 MGHRA, CDR2 YSYEKL. CDR3 amino acids: CASSLQGSSNEKLFV. The CDR3 nucleotides read TGCGCCAGCAGCCTTCAGGGTTCGAGTAATGAAAAACTGTTTGTT.

This clonotype was counted at least ten times. The chain carries TRBV12-3 or TRBV12-4 and TRBJ1-1, with TRBD1 as a possible D gene (6 bases). V dropped 5 bases and J dropped 7 bases, with 14 bases sitting between them. CDR3 length: 13 amino acids. This CDR3 reads CASSPGHPYEAFF. In nucleotides, the CDR3 is TGTGCCAGCAGTCCGGGACACCCCTATGAAGCTTTCTTT.

V and J are TRBV28 and TRBJ2-5, with TRBD2 matching 15 bases. CDR1 is MDHEN, CDR2 SYDVKM, per germline. Trimming at V came to 5 bases and at J to 8 bases, leaving 9 bases not matched to a gene. The CDR3 contains 16 residues. The CDR3 nucleotides are TGTGCCAGCAGTCGAGGACTAGCGGGAGGGTTGCGTACCCAGTACTTC. Protein: CASSRGLAGGLRTQYF. Variable domain in full (rest from reference TRBV28 and TRBJ2-5): DVKVTQSSRYLVKRTGEKVFLECVQDMDHENMFWYRQDPGLGLRLIYFSYDVKMKEKGDIPEGYSVSREKKERFSLILESASTNQTSMYLCASSRGLAGGLRTQYFGPGTRLLVL.

This clonotype came up a few times. Just one base apart from a much larger clone, this may be a read error. The rearrangement joins TRBV29-1 to TRBJ2-1, with D hard to call. CDR1 and CDR2 (germline): SQVTM, ANQGSEA. CDR3 size: 12 residues. Deletions cut 8 bases from V and 0 bases from J, with 8 bases between. The CDR3 DNA sequence: TGCAGCATTGTCAGCTCCTACAATGAGCAGTTCTTC. Translated, it gives CSIVSSYNEQFF.

On this clonotype: This may be a read error, as it is one base from a much larger clone. The V and J genes are TRBV29-1 and TRBJ1-6; tentatively, D is TRBD1 (5 bases). Per germline, CDR1 SQVTM and CDR2 ANQGSEA. The V and J ends lost 6 bases and 8 bases respectively, with 14 bases between them. This CDR3 has 13 amino acids. The CDR3 reads CSVGPSIDSPLHF. The CDR3 DNA reads TGCAGCGTGGGGCCCAGTATAGATTCACCCCTCCACTTT.

The J gene is TRBJ1-2, the V gene TRBV29-1; no firm D call. This CDR3 has 18 residues. Germline-derived CDR1 and CDR2 are SQVTM and ANQGSEA. CDR3 protein: CSVGGQFPSVDMGYGYTF. CDR3 sequence (DNA): TGCAGTGTCGGAGGCCAGTTCCCGTCTGTTGATATGGGCTATGGCTACACCTTC. Complete variable domain (other parts from reference TRBV29-1 and TRBJ1-2): SAVISQKPSRDICQRGTSLTIQCQVDSQVTMMFWYRQQPGQSLTLIATANQGSEATYESGFVIDKFPISRPNLTFSTLTVSNMSPEDSSIYLCSVGGQFPSVDMGYGYTFGSGTRLTVV.

In this sample, this clonotype turned up a few times. The chain combines TRBV5-1 with TRBJ1-2; TRBD1 might be the D (6 bases). V lost 5 bases and J lost 3, with 17 bases in between. The germline CDR1 and CDR2 sequences are SGHRS and YFSETQ. There are 15 residues in the CDR3. Here the CDR3 DNA reads TGCGCCAGCAGTCCTGAGGACAGCAAGTACTATGGCTACACCTTC. As protein: CASSPEDSKYYGYTF.

In the case of this clonotype: This could be a read error, since a much larger clone is one nucleotide away. The chain has TRBV12-3 or TRBV12-4 and TRBJ2-3, with no clear D. CDR3 length equals 13 residues. The CDR3 protein is CSSSTGPTDTQYF. The CDR3 coding sequence is TGTTCCAGCTCCACCGGGCCGACAGATACGCAGTATTTT.

Notes on this clonotype: A much more abundant neighbour one base away suggests this may be a read error. The CDR3: CASRPFIGYTDTQYF. The DNA of the CDR3 is TGTGCCAGCAGACCATTTATCGGGTACACAGATACGCAGTATTTT. The genes are TRBV6-1 and TRBJ2-3; D ambiguous. CDR1 and CDR2 from the germline V gene are MNHNS and SASEGT. The V gene lost 6 bases and the J gene lost 2 bases, with 15 bases spanning the gap. CDR3 length equals 15 residues.

This rearrangement joins TRBV25-1 to TRBJ2-7, with a tentative D call TRBD2 (5 bases). The CDR3 length is 14 residues. V was shortened by 7 bases and J by 2 bases, with 15 bases between the two germline ends. CDR1 and CDR2 from the germline V gene are MGHDK and SYGVNS. CDR3 sequence: CASIEGSGAYEQYF. CDR3 DNA sequence: TGTGCCAGCATTGAGGGTTCCGGAGCCTACGAGCAGTACTTC.

The chain has TRBV7-8 and TRBJ1-2; no definite D call. The CDR3 extends over 17 amino acids. CDR1 and CDR2 (germline): SGHVS, FQNEAQ. V lost 5 bases and J 2 bases, leaving 21 bases between the germline ends. The DNA for the CDR3 is TGTGCCAGCAGCCTAATCCCATTGGGATGGCCAAACTATGGCTACACCTTC. Protein: CASSLIPLGWPNYGYTF.

Points on this clonotype: One end of the junction is discordant with germline, which a read error may explain. The V gene is TRBV28, the J gene TRBJ1-2; D might be TRBD1 (6 bases). The CDR3 has 13 amino acids. The germline V gene encodes CDR1 MDHEN and CDR2 SYDVKM. As DNA, the CDR3 is TGTGCCAGCAGTTTAATGGGGGCGCGTGACTATATCTTC. It encodes CASSLMGARDYIF.

The V and J genes are TRBV21-1 and TRBJ2-2; the D segment call TRBD2 is taken from the table without a DNA check. TRBV21-1 is given as a pseudogene. There are 16 residues in the CDR3. The CDR3, as DNA: TGTGCCAGCAGCAAAGAGGGCAGGACGAACACCGGGGAGCTGTTTTTT. Translating gives CASSKEGRTNTGELFF.